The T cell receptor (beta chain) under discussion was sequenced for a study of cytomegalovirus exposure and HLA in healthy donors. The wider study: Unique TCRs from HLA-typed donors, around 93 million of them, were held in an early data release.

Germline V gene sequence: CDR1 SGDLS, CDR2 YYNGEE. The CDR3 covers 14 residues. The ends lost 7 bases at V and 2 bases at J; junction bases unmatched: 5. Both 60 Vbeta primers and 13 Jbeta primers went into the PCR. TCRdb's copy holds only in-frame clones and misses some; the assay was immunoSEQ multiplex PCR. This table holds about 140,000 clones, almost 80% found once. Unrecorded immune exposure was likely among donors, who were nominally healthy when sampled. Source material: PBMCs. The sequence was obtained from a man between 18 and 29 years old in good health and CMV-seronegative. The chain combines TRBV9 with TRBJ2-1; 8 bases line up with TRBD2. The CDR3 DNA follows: TGTGCCAGCCAGCGAGCGGGGGCCTACAATGAGCAGTTCTTC. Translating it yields CASQRAGAYNEQFF.